This entry lists 23 T cell receptor beta chains sequenced from one sample in a study of breast tumors, draining lymph nodes, adjacent tissues (dated by TCRdb to the mid-2010s). The axillary draining lymph nodes of breast cancer patients were the source of the lymph node samples. The protocol used for the library was multiplex PCR. Sequencing used an Illumina HiSeq 2000. The public reads were reanalyzed by TCRdb: fastp trimming at Q25, MiXCR alignment, in-frame beta chains only. Rows merge per CDR3 protein into single entries with the most common DNA and genes. This sample lists approximately 90,000 distinct CDR3 sequences; around 29% were detected once. Around 8.1% of the sample rests with the top ten. Sequenced material: axillary lymph node tissue. The receptors shown here come from a female donor with breast cancer. Some clones in this sample may be carry-over from other donors' samples.

This clonotype was counted many times. The gene calls are TRBV28 and TRBJ1-6, with D possibly matching TRBD1 (5 bases). The CDR3 runs to 14 residues. V was pared by 5 bases and J by 6 bases, with 11 bases between. Looked up from germline, CDR1 is MDHEN and CDR2 is SYDVKM. Here the CDR3 reads CASSPQGINSPLHF. The CDR3 DNA is TGTGCCAGCAGTCCCCAGGGCATTAATTCACCCCTCCACTTT.

This chain joins TRBV20-1 and TRBJ1-5; D gene unclear. The CDR3 has 13 residues. Trimming took off 0 bases at V and 9 bases at J, with 12 bases between the two ends. Germline V gene data show CDR1 as DFQATT and CDR2 as SNEGSKA (reference sequence). The CDR3 sequence: CSARDQGIRPQHF. The CDR3 DNA is TGCAGTGCTAGAGATCAAGGGATACGGCCCCAGCATTTT.

As for this clonotype: This could be a read error, since a much larger clone is one nucleotide away. The gene calls are TRBV18 and TRBJ2-7, with unresolved D. Germline CDR1 is KGHSH and CDR2 is LQKENI. The CDR3 length is 14 residues. CDR3 amino acids: CASPPPDDPREQYF. The CDR3 coding sequence is TGTGCCAGCCCACCACCGGATGATCCTCGCGAGCAGTACTTC.

In regard to this clonotype: At one end the junction does not follow the germline gene, possibly because of a read error. The chain has TRBV7-6 and TRBJ2-1; 8 bases line up with TRBD2. Germline CDR1 reads SGHVS; CDR2 reads FNYEAQ. This CDR3 region has 14 residues. The CDR3 DNA follows: TGTGCCAGCAGCGCAGCGGGAGCTGGTTATGAGCGGTTCTTC. This encodes CASSAAGAGYERFF.

This clonotype was found many times. The V and J genes are TRBV5-6 and TRBJ2-7, with 9 bases lining up with TRBD1. The CDR3 is made up of 16 amino acids. The J segment lost 2 bases and the V segment lost 2 bases, leaving 8 bases of the junction unmatched. CDR1 and CDR2 from the germline V gene are SGHDT and YYEEEE. CDR3 protein: CASSFTTGGGAYEQYF. CDR3 sequence (DNA): TGTGCCAGCAGCTTTACGACAGGGGGGGGAGCCTACGAGCAGTACTTC.

A word on this clonotype: Given a much more abundant clone one base away, this may be a read error. The CDR3 does not close with the conserved phenylalanine or tryptophan, likely indicating a read error. The V call is TRBV15, the J call TRBJ1-1, with D possibly matching TRBD1 (5 bases). CDR1 is LNHNV, CDR2 YYDKDF, per germline (reference sequence). V was pared by 4 bases and J by 5 bases, with 17 bases between. The CDR3 is made up of 15 amino acids. CDR3 loop: CATSTQGVGGTEAFL. The CDR3 bases are TGTGCCACCAGCACCCAGGGAGTTGGGGGGACTGAAGCTTTCCTT.

In its sample, this clonotype was seen many times. The genes are TRBV6-5 and TRBJ1-2, with a possible D match to TRBD1 (6 bases). The CDR3 spans 14 residues. The germline V gene has CDR1 MNHEY and CDR2 SVGAGI. Trimming took 2 bases from V and 6 from J, leaving 13 bases between them. The CDR3 DNA sequence: TGTGCCAGCAGTTACCGTGGACAGTACAATGGCTACACCTTC. Translated, it gives CASSYRGQYNGYTF.

Note on this clonotype: The junction departs from the called germline gene at one end, perhaps through a read error. This chain uses TRBV4-2 with TRBJ1-1; the match to TRBD1 covers 7 bases. The germline CDR1 and CDR2 sequences are LGHNA and YNFKEQ. The CDR3 covers 14 residues. The CDR3 sequence: CASGQADRDPEAFF. CDR3 DNA: TGTGCCAGCGGCCAAGCAGACAGGGATCCCGAAGCTTTCTTT.

Regarding this clonotype: Its ends do not fully match the called genes, so a read error is possible. The chain has TRBV7-2 and TRBJ2-7; the D gene is possibly TRBD2 (6 bases). The CDR3 is 14 residues long. Germline V gene sequence: CDR1 SGHTA, CDR2 FQGNSA. The CDR3 sequence is CASSLDTGVYGQCF. CDR3 nucleotide sequence: TGTGCCAGCAGCTTAGACACGGGGGTCTACGGGCAGTGCTTC.

The V and J genes are TRBV7-9 and TRBJ1-1; no reliable D call. Per the germline V gene, CDR1 is SEHNR and CDR2 is FQNEAQ (reference sequence). Deletions cut 1 base from V and 8 bases from J, with 8 bases between. This CDR3 has 12 amino acids. The CDR3 is CASSLGVREAFF. CDR3 coding DNA: TGTGCCAGCAGCTTAGGGGTTAGGGAAGCTTTCTTT.

Relative to its sample, this clonotype is medium-sized. This sequence joins TRBV2 and TRBJ1-6; tentative D call: TRBD1 (6 bases). Germline V gene lookup returns CDR1 SNHLY and CDR2 FYNNEI. V was trimmed by 0 bases and J by 9 bases, leaving 15 bases between them. The length of the CDR3 is 16 residues. The CDR3 reads CASSEAYAGVSSPLHF. The CDR3 nucleotides read TGTGCCAGCAGTGAAGCTTACGCAGGGGTTAGTTCACCCCTCCACTTT. Together with reference TRBV2 and TRBJ1-6, the CDR3 gives the full variable domain: EPEVTQTPSHQVTQMGQEVILRCVPISNHLYFYWYRQILGQKVEFLVSFYNNEISEKSEIFDDQFSVERPDGSNFTLKIRSTKLEDSAMYFCASSEAYAGVSSPLHFGNGTRLTVT.

This clonotype was observed at least ten times. This chain links TRBV20-1 with TRBJ2-3; no definite D call. The germline V gene has CDR1 DFQATT and CDR2 SNEGSKA (reference sequence). The CDR3 runs to 12 residues. Deletions cut 6 bases from V and 2 bases from J, with 9 bases between. DNA for the CDR3: TGCAGTGCAAACGAGCTCACAGATACGCAGTATTTT. The encoded protein is CSANELTDTQYF.

This clonotype was observed many times. The CDR3 protein is CASSRGVWADLLAGSRTDTQYF. CDR3 sequence (DNA): TGTGCCAGTAGTAGAGGCGTTTGGGCGGACCTGTTGGCTGGGAGTCGCACAGATACGCAGTATTTT. The J gene is TRBJ2-3, the V gene TRBV19; tentatively, D is TRBD2 (5 bases). CDR1 is LNHDA and CDR2 is SQIVND in the germline V gene (reference sequence). Between the trimmed V and J ends, which lost 4 bases and 1 base, there was a span of 33 bases. The CDR3 runs to 22 residues.

With regard to this clonotype: An end of the junction does not agree with germline; a read error may underlie this. The chain links TRBV20-1 to TRBJ2-7; 10 bases line up with TRBD2. This CDR3 has 16 amino acids. Germline CDR1 reads DFQATT; CDR2 reads SNEGSKA (reference sequence). DNA for the CDR3: TGCAGTGCTAGAGGTACCGGGACTAGCGCGACCTACGAGCAGTATTTC. Translated: CSARGTGTSATYEQYF.

A remark on this clonotype: Since a much larger clone is just one base distant, this may be a read error. The chain is built from TRBV27 and TRBJ2-3; maybe TRBD2 (6 bases). This CDR3 has 14 residues. The germline CDR1 and CDR2 sequences are MNHEY and SMNVEV (reference sequence). The CDR3 loop is CASSFLADTDAQYF. CDR3 bases: TGTGCCAGCAGTTTCTTAGCGGACACAGATGCGCAGTATTTT.

A remark on this clonotype: A clone one base away is much larger, so this may be a read error. The chain combines TRBV20-1 with TRBJ1-1; D is possibly TRBD1 (6 bases). Germline CDR1 DFQATT, CDR2 SNEGSKA (reference sequence). V gave up 2 bases and J gave up 5 bases, with 18 bases separating them. This CDR3 is 15 amino acids long. The CDR3 sequence is CSARMAGTRGTEAFF. The DNA for the CDR3 is TGCAGTGCTAGAATGGCAGGCACGAGGGGGACTGAAGCTTTCTTT.

This clonotype was detected many times. This chain uses TRBV4-3 with TRBJ1-4, with D possibly matching TRBD1 (5 bases). V was clipped by 1 base and J by 8 bases, with 11 bases between them. The CDR3 covers 14 residues. Per the germline V gene, CDR1 is LGHNA and CDR2 is YSLEER. For the CDR3, the DNA is TGCGCCAGCAGCCAAGTTTTCGGGGGAGAAAAACTGTTTTTT. Amino acids: CASSQVFGGEKLFF.

This clonotype was observed a handful of times. This chain connects TRBV6-2 or TRBV6-3 to TRBJ2-3; D remains ambiguous. Germline lookup yields CDR1 MNHEY and CDR2 SVGEGT. Trimming left V 4 bases short and J 2 bases short, with 16 bases between. The CDR3 length is 16 residues. CDR3 protein: CASSSVDHWATDTQYF. Written as DNA, the CDR3 is TGTGCCAGCAGTTCAGTGGACCACTGGGCCACAGATACGCAGTATTTT.

This clonotype was recorded a few times. A much larger clone differs from this one at a single base, so this may be a read error. The chain links TRBV5-4 to TRBJ2-5; 9 bases line up with TRBD1. Germline CDR1 SGHNT, CDR2 YYREEE (reference sequence). This CDR3 comprises 15 residues. CDR3 sequence reads: CAGSPGTGSRETQYF. The CDR3 DNA sequence: TGTGCCGGCAGCCCCGGGACAGGGTCAAGAGAGACCCAGTACTTC.

This clonotype was picked up a small number of times. CDR3 loop: CSVEGNAGSTFF. In DNA form, the CDR3 reads TGCAGCGTTGAAGGAAACGCAGGGTCAACTTTCTTT. The chain links TRBV29-1 to TRBJ1-1, with D tentatively TRBD1 (5 bases). V lost 1 base, J lost 12 bases, and 15 bases lay in between. CDR3 size: 12 residues. The V gene's germline CDR1 is SQVTM and CDR2 ANQGSEA.

This clonotype was observed many times. J is TRBJ2-4 and V is TRBV9; no firm D call. The germline gives CDR1 SGDLS, CDR2 YYNGEE. The CDR3 loop spans 14 amino acids. Between the trimmed V and J ends, which lost 4 bases and 0 bases, there was a span of 8 bases. The CDR3 loop is CASSSARAKNIQYF. In DNA form, the CDR3 reads TGTGCCAGCAGCTCCGCTAGAGCCAAAAACATTCAGTACTTC.

This clonotype was seen repeatedly, ten times or more. The rearrangement uses TRBV14 and TRBJ2-1; TRBD2 agrees at 9 bases. With V trimmed by 2 bases and J by 9 bases, 2 bases remained unmatched. The CDR3 contains 13 residues. Germline values: CDR1 SGHDN, CDR2 FVKESK. The CDR3 region is CASSQNSGSEQFF. As DNA, the CDR3 is TGTGCCAGCAGCCAAAATAGCGGGAGTGAGCAGTTCTTC.

With regard to this clonotype: A junction end diverges from the germline sequence, so it may reflect a read error. The rearrangement joins TRBV12-3 or TRBV12-4 to TRBJ2-7; 8 bases line up with TRBD2. The length of the CDR3 is 14 residues. This chain's CDR3 is CASTLGLATYEQHF. CDR3 DNA sequence: TGTGCCAGCACCCTCGGACTAGCTACCTACGAGCAGCACTTC.